The source of this T cell receptor (beta chain) is a study of T-cell reconstitution after alpha-beta-depleted transplantation in children. This clonotype was seen a handful of times. This sample's TCRbeta library carried unique molecular identifier barcodes. One entry per CDR3 protein results from TCRdb running MiXCR on the PCR reads. The table records around 370,000 distinct CDR3 sequences, 10% of them present only once. The germline CDR1 and CDR2 sequences are SGHRS and YFSETQ. This CDR3 comprises 15 residues. Trimming pared 0 bases from V and 3 bases from J, leaving 13 bases between. The clonotype comes from a human donor who donated a stem cell graft to a child with acute lymphoblastic leukemia. The rearrangement joins TRBV5-1 to TRBJ2-7, with D unclear. Material: PBMCs from the stem cell graft donor, obtained from the stem cell graft. Here the CDR3 DNA reads TGCGCCAGCAGCTTGGGATCCACGATAAACTACGAGCAGTACTTC. Amino acid sequence: CASSLGSTINYEQYF.